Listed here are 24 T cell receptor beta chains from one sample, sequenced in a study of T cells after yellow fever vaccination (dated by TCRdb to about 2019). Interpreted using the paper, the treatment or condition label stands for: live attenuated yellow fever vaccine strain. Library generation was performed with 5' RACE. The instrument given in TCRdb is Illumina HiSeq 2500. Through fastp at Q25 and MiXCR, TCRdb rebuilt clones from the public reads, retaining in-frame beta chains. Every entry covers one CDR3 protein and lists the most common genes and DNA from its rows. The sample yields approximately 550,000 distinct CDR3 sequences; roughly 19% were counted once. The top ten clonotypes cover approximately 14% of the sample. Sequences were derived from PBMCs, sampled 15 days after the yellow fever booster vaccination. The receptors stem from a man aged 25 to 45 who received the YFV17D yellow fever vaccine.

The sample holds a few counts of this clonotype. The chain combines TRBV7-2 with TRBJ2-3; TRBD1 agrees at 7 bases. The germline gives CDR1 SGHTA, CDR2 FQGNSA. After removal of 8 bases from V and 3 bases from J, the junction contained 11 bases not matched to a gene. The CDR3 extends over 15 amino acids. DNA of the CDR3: TGTGCCAGCGGAGCGACAGGGTTATGGACAGATACGCAGTATTTT. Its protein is CASGATGLWTDTQYF.

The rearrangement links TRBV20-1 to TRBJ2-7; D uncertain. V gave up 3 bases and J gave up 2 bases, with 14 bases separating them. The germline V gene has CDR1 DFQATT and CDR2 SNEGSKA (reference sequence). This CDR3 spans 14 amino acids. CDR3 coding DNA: TGCAGTGCTAGTGTCCCCGGGCCAACCTACGAGCAGTACTTC. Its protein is CSASVPGPTYEQYF.

The CDR3 nucleotides read TGTGCCAGCAGCTTAAAAGGGACAAAGAGCACAGATACGCAGTATTTT. The encoded protein is CASSLKGTKSTDTQYF. The chain employs TRBV7-3 and TRBJ2-3, with D possibly being TRBD1 (6 bases). The CDR3 covers 16 residues. With 1 base removed from V and 0 bases from J, the gap between germline ends came to 11 bases. Germline CDR1 reads SGHTA; CDR2 reads FQGTGA.

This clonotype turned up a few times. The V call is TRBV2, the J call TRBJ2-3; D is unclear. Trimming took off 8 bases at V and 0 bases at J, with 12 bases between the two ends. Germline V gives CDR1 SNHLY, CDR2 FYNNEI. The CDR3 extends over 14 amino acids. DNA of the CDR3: TGTGCCAGCGGACGTGGATCTAGCACAGATACGCAGTATTTT. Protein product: CASGRGSSTDTQYF.

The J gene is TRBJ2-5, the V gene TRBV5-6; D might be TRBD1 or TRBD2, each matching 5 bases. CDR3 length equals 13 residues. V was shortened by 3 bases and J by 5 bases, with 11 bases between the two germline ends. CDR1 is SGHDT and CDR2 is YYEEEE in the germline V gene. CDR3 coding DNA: TGTGCCAGCAGCTACCCGGGGACGGAGACCCAGTACTTC. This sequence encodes CASSYPGTETQYF. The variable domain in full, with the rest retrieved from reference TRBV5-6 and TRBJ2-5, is DAGVTQSPTHLIKTRGQQVTLRCSPKSGHDTVSWYQQALGQGPQFIFQYYEEEERQRGNFPDRFSGHQFPNYSSELNVNALLLGDSALYLCASSYPGTETQYFGPGTRLLVL.

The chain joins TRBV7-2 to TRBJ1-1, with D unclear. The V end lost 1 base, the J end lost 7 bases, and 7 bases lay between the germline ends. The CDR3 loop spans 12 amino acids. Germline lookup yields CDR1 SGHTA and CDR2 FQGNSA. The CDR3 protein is CASSLVPGEAFF. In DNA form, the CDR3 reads TGTGCCAGCAGCTTAGTGCCAGGTGAAGCTTTCTTT.

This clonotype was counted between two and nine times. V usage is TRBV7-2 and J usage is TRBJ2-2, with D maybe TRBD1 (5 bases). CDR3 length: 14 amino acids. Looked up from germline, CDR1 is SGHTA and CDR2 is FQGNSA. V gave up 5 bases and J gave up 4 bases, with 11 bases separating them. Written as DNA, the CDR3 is TGTGCCAGCAGCCTCAGCAGGGTCACCGGGGAGCTGTTTTTT. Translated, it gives CASSLSRVTGELFF.

The CDR3 protein is CASSQARLADTQYF. CDR3 sequence (DNA): TGCGCCAGCAGCCAAGCCAGACTAGCGGATACGCAGTATTTT. The V and J genes are TRBV4-3 and TRBJ2-3, with 8 positions matching TRBD2. CDR3 length: 14 amino acids. Per germline, CDR1 LGHNA and CDR2 YSLEER. V shed 1 base and J 6 bases; nucleotides not matched to a gene: 3.

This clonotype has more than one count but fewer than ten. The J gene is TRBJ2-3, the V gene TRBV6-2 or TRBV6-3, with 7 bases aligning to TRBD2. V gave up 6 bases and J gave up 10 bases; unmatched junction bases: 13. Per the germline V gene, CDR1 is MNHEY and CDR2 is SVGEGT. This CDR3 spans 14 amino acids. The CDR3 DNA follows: TGTGCCAGCAGGCACGGCGGGAGCCTAACGGCGCAGTATTTT. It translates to CASRHGGSLTAQYF.

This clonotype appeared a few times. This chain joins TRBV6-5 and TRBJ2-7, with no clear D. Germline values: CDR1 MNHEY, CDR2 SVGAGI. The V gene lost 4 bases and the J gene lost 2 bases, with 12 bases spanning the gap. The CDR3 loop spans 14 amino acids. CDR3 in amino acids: CASSSLTSTYEQYF. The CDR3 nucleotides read TGTGCCAGCAGTTCATTGACAAGTACCTACGAGCAGTACTTC.

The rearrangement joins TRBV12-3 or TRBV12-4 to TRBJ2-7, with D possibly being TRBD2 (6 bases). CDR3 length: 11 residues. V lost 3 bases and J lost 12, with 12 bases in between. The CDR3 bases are TGTGCCAGCAGTTTCAATCGGGAGTTGTACTTC. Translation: CASSFNRELYF.

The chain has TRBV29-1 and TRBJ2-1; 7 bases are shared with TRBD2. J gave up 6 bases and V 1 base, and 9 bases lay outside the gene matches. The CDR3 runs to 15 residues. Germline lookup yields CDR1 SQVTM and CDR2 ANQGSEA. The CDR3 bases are TGCAGCGTTGAAGGATTCGAGCGGGGCCTCAATGAGCAGTTCTTC. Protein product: CSVEGFERGLNEQFF.

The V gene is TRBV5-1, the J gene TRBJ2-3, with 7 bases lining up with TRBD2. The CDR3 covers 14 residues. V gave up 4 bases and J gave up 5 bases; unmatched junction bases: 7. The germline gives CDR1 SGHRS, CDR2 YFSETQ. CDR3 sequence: CASSGGGEGDTQYF. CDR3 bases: TGCGCCAGCAGCGGGGGGGGAGAAGGAGATACGCAGTATTTT.

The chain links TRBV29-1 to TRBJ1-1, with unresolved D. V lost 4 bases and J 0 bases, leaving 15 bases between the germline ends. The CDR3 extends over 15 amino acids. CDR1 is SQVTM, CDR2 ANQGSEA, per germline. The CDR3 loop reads CSVVAPGAMNTEAFF. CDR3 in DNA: TGCAGCGTTGTGGCCCCGGGCGCTATGAACACTGAAGCTTTCTTT.

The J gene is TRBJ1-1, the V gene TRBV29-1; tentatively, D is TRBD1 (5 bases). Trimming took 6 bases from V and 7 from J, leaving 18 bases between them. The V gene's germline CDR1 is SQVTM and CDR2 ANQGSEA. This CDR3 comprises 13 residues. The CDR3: CSVSPQGGSEAFF. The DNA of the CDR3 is TGCAGCGTCTCCCCCCAGGGTGGTAGTGAAGCTTTCTTT.

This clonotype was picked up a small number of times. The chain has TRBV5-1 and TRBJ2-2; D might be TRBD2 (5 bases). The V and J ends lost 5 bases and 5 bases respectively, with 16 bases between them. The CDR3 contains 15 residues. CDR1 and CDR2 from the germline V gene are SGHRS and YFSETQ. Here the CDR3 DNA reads TGCGCCAGCAGTCCCCGGGAAGCGTTGACCGGGGAGCTGTTTTTT. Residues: CASSPREALTGELFF.

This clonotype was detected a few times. CDR3 DNA: TGTGCCAACCGAACCCCTACGCAGTATTTT. It specifies CANRTPTQYF. The J gene is TRBJ2-3, the V gene TRBV28; no reliable D call. Germline CDR1 is MDHEN and CDR2 is SYDVKM. The CDR3 has 10 residues. Trimming shortened V by 10 bases and J by 8 bases, and 10 bases separated the two germline ends.

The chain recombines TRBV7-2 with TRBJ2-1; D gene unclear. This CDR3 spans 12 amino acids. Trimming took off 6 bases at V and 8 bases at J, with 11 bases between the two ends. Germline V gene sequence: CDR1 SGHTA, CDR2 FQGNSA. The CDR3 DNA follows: TGTGCCAGCAGTCGATTGAGGCATGAGCAGTTCTTC. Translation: CASSRLRHEQFF.

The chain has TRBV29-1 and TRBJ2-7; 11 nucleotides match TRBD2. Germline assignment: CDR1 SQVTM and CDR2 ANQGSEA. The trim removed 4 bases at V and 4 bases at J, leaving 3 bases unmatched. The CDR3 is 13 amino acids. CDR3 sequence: CSVGASGRYEQYF. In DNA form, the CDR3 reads TGCAGCGTTGGGGCTAGCGGGAGGTACGAGCAGTACTTC.

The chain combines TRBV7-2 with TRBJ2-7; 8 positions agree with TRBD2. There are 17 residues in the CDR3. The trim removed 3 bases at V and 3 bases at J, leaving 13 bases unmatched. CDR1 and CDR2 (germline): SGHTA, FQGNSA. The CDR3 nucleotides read TGTGCCAGCAGCTTCGAAGGGAATAGCGGGATTATCTACGAGCAGTACTTC. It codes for CASSFEGNSGIIYEQYF.

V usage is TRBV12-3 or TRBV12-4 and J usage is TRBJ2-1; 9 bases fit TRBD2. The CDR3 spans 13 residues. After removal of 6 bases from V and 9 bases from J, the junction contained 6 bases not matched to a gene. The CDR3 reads CASSMGLAGEQFF. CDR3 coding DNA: TGTGCCAGCAGCATGGGACTAGCTGGTGAGCAGTTCTTC.

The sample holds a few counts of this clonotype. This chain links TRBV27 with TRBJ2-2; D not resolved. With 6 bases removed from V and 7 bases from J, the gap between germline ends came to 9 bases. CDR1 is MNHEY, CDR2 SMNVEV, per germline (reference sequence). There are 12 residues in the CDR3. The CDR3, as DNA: TGTGCCAGCAGCCCACGGATCGGGGAGCTGTTTTTT. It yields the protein CASSPRIGELFF.

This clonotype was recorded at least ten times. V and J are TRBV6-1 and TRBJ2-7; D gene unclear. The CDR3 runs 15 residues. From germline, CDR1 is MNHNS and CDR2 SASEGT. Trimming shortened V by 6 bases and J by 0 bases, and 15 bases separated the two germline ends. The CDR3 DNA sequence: TGTGCCAGCAGCCCTGGAAAGATGGGCTCCTACGAGCAGTACTTC. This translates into CASSPGKMGSYEQYF.

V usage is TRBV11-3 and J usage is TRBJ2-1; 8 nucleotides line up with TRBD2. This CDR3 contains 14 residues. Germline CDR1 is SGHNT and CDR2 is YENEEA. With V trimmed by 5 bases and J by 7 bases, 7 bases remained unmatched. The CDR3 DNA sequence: TGTGCCAGCAGCGGTCCTAGCGGGCCTAATGAGCAGTTCTTC. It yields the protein CASSGPSGPNEQFF.